One and the same sample provided the 23 T cell receptor beta chains below, sequenced in a study of cytomegalovirus exposure and HLA in healthy donors. The PCR contained 60 Vbeta and 13 Jbeta primers. Sequencing used immunoSEQ multiplex PCR; TCRdb keeps in-frame clones, though not all of them. This table has 150,000 to 200,000 clones, about 80% appearing once. Sequenced: PBMCs. Every receptor here comes from a woman aged 40 to 49 in good health and CMV-seronegative.

This rearrangement joins TRBV6-4 to TRBJ2-2; TRBD2 matches at 9 bases. Germline V gene lookup returns CDR1 MRHNA and CDR2 SNTAGT. CDR3 size: 14 residues. V was pared by 8 bases and J by 2 bases, with 3 bases of the junction left unmatched. CDR3 DNA sequence: TGTGCCAGCCGACTAGCGGTAAACACCGGGGAGCTGTTTTTT. Amino acids: CASRLAVNTGELFF.

The CDR3 DNA reads as TGTGCCAGCAGCCAAGGCGAGACTAGCGGACAAGAGACCCAGTACTTC. Its protein product is CASSQGETSGQETQYF. The chain uses TRBV4-2 and TRBJ2-5, with 9 positions matching TRBD2. The germline gives CDR1 LGHNA, CDR2 YNFKEQ. The CDR3 covers 16 residues. With V trimmed by 1 base and J by 2 bases, 5 bases remained unmatched.

This rearrangement joins TRBV7-9 to TRBJ1-4; 9 bases are a match to TRBD1. The germline V gene has CDR1 SEHNR and CDR2 FQNEAQ (reference sequence). This CDR3 spans 18 amino acids. With 5 bases clipped from V and 2 bases from J, the junction kept 12 bases outside the gene matches. CDR3: CASSPEGQGRSTNEKLFF. CDR3 sequence (DNA): TGTGCCAGCAGCCCGGAGGGACAGGGAAGGTCGACTAATGAAAAACTGTTTTTT.

The chain combines TRBV4-2 with TRBJ2-1; tentative D call: TRBD1 (6 bases). Trimming shortened V by 3 bases and J by 7 bases, and 13 bases separated the two germline ends. Germline V CDR1 and CDR2: LGHNA, YNFKEQ. This CDR3 comprises 14 residues. As DNA, the CDR3 is TGTGCCAGCAGCCAGGCAGGGGCCCGTAATGAGCAGTTCTTC. Protein: CASSQAGARNEQFF.

The rearrangement joins TRBV2 to TRBJ2-4; D ambiguous. The CDR3 is made up of 13 amino acids. The germline CDR1 and CDR2 sequences are SNHLY and FYNNEI. The V and J ends lost 1 base and 7 bases respectively, with 8 bases between them. The DNA of the CDR3 is TGTGCCAGCAGTGAAGAGTTCCGGAACATTCAGTACTTC. Its protein is CASSEEFRNIQYF. The full variable domain, rest sourced from reference TRBV2 and TRBJ2-4, is EPEVTQTPSHQVTQMGQEVILRCVPISNHLYFYWYRQILGQKVEFLVSFYNNEISEKSEIFDDQFSVERPDGSNFTLKIRSTKLEDSAMYFCASSEEFRNIQYFGAGTRLSVL.

V and J are TRBV10-3 and TRBJ2-3; D is perhaps TRBD2 (8 bases). The CDR3 extends over 15 amino acids. V lost 5 bases to trimming and J lost 3 bases, with 15 bases between them. From germline, CDR1 is ENHRY and CDR2 SYGVKD. CDR3 sequence: CAISPGGLVTDTQYF. CDR3 nucleotide sequence: TGTGCCATCAGTCCAGGGGGACTAGTGACAGATACGCAGTATTTT.

The chain combines TRBV19 with TRBJ2-5; 10 nucleotides line up with TRBD1. CDR1 is LNHDA, CDR2 SQIVND, per germline (reference sequence). J was trimmed by 4 bases and V by 9 bases; bases with no gene match: 5. This CDR3 comprises 13 residues. This CDR3 reads CASRTGGGETQYF. CDR3 bases: TGTGCCAGCCGGACAGGGGGTGGAGAGACCCAGTACTTC.

This chain links TRBV5-1 with TRBJ1-1; possibly TRBD1 for D (5 bases). V was cut by 4 bases and J by 0 bases, with 19 bases left in between. Germline V CDR1 and CDR2: SGHRS, YFSETQ. This CDR3 spans 17 amino acids. This CDR3 is CASSGGSTVSMNTEAFF. DNA of the CDR3: TGCGCCAGCAGCGGGGGGTCGACAGTATCCATGAACACTGAAGCTTTCTTT.

This clone has only one observation. The V and J genes are TRBV7-2 and TRBJ2-1; 7 bases match TRBD2. The CDR3 loop spans 14 amino acids. Unmatched junction bases numbered 9, after V lost 3 bases and J lost 10 bases. From germline, CDR1 is SGHTA and CDR2 FQGNSA. The CDR3 region is CASSFREGPGEQFF. The DNA of the CDR3 is TGTGCCAGCAGCTTTAGGGAGGGCCCGGGCGAGCAGTTCTTC.

The J gene is TRBJ2-7, the V gene TRBV28, with TRBD1 matching over 8 bases. V shed 6 bases, J shed 1 base, and the junction held 5 bases outside the gene matches. Germline V lookup: CDR1 MDHEN, CDR2 SYDVKM. The CDR3 runs to 14 residues. The CDR3 DNA is TGTGCCAGCAGCCCGGACAGGGAGTCCTACGAGCAGTACTTC. The encoded protein is CASSPDRESYEQYF.

V gene TRBV5-4 combines with J gene TRBJ2-5, with TRBD1 matching 8 bases. This CDR3 is 14 amino acids long. In germline, CDR1 is SGHNT, CDR2 YYREEE (reference sequence). J was trimmed by 1 base and V by 5 bases; bases with no gene match: 4. Written as DNA, the CDR3 is TGTGCCAGCAGGCTTCAGGGGGCCCAAGAGACCCAGTACTTC. Its protein product is CASRLQGAQETQYF.

The rearrangement joins TRBV25-1 to TRBJ1-5; 10 bases are shared with TRBD1. This CDR3 comprises 18 residues. Germline V lookup: CDR1 MGHDK, CDR2 SYGVNS. V lost 2 bases and J lost 5; bases outside the gene matches: 12. CDR3 sequence (DNA): TGTGCCAGCAGTGAAAATGAGGATCGACAGGGGGCTCATCAGCCCCAGCATTTT. Protein sequence: CASSENEDRQGAHQPQHF.

The rearrangement joins TRBV5-1 to TRBJ2-1; 11 bases align to TRBD2. CDR1 is SGHRS, CDR2 YFSETQ, per germline. Unmatched junction bases numbered 7, after V lost 5 bases and J lost 9 bases. The CDR3 runs 14 residues. CDR3 bases: TGCGCCAGCAGGTTCGAGACTAGCGGGACTGAGCAGTTCTTC. Protein sequence: CASRFETSGTEQFF.

The V call is TRBV25-1, the J call TRBJ2-2; D unclear. Trimming pared 5 bases from V and 5 bases from J, leaving 6 bases between. CDR3 length: 12 amino acids. The germline V gene has CDR1 MGHDK and CDR2 SYGVNS. DNA for the CDR3: TGTGCCAGCAGTAGTCTAACCGGGGAGCTGTTTTTT. Amino acids: CASSSLTGELFF.

The V gene is TRBV7-9, the J gene TRBJ1-2; D is possibly TRBD1 (5 bases). There are 14 residues in the CDR3. The V and J ends lost 2 bases and 8 bases respectively, with 15 bases between them. Germline V CDR1 and CDR2: SEHNR, FQNEAQ (reference sequence). CDR3 nucleotides: TGTGCCAGCAGCTTAACCGACAGCTTCGAGGGCTACACCTTC. Encoded protein: CASSLTDSFEGYTF.

The chain carries TRBV29-1 and TRBJ2-1; 7 nucleotides align to TRBD1. J was trimmed by 2 bases and V by 4 bases; bases with no gene match: 5. Per the germline V gene, CDR1 is SQVTM and CDR2 is ANQGSEA. The CDR3 spans 14 residues. The CDR3 loop is CSVVGQATYNEQFF. In DNA form, the CDR3 reads TGCAGCGTTGTCGGACAGGCTACCTACAATGAGCAGTTCTTC.

This clone was detected a few times. CDR3 coding DNA: TGTGCCAGCAGCTTGGAGATGTGGGACAGCGCTAATGAAAAACTGTTTTTT. It encodes CASSLEMWDSANEKLFF. This chain joins TRBV5-8 and TRBJ1-4, with 7 bases that match TRBD1. The CDR3 covers 17 residues. Germline V gene lookup returns CDR1 SGHTS and CDR2 YDEGEE. Trimming removed 0 bases from V and 3 bases from J; junction bases left unmatched: 8.

This clone was picked up a small number of times. The gene calls are TRBV2 and TRBJ1-3; tentative D call: TRBD1 (5 bases). CDR1 and CDR2 (germline): SNHLY, FYNNEI. V dropped 6 bases and J dropped 0 bases, with 12 bases sitting between them. This CDR3 comprises 15 residues. As DNA, the CDR3 is TGTGCCAGCAGCGCAGACAGCAGCTCTGGAAACACCATATATTTT. It translates to CASSADSSSGNTIYF.

The V call is TRBV4-1, the J call TRBJ1-2; the match to TRBD1 covers 8 bases. CDR3 length: 15 amino acids. Trimming at V came to 4 bases and at J to 7 bases, leaving 11 bases not matched to a gene. Germline CDR1 MGHRA, CDR2 YSYEKL. The CDR3 protein is CASSLTPDREGGYTF. The CDR3 coding sequence is TGCGCCAGCAGCCTTACTCCGGACAGGGAGGGTGGCTACACCTTC.

CDR3 sequence (DNA): TGTGCCAGCAGCTTGACAGGGGCCTCGAACACTGAAGCTTTCTTT. This translates into CASSLTGASNTEAFF. This sequence joins TRBV7-2 and TRBJ1-1; 8 bases line up with TRBD1. Germline V gives CDR1 SGHTA, CDR2 FQGNSA. The length of the CDR3 is 15 residues. The J segment lost 1 base and the V segment lost 3 bases, leaving 4 bases of the junction unmatched.

The rearrangement links TRBV5-1 to TRBJ2-2; 8 nucleotides line up with TRBD1. V was pared by 4 bases and J by 4 bases, with 12 bases of the junction left unmatched. This CDR3 is built from 17 residues. Germline CDR1 and CDR2: SGHRS and YFSETQ. CDR3 DNA sequence: TGCGCCAGCAGCCCGGACAGGGCGGGTTCTGGCACCGGGGAGCTGTTTTTT. This gives the protein CASSPDRAGSGTGELFF.

V is TRBV11-2 and J is TRBJ2-1; TRBD2 aligns across 10 bases. The germline gives CDR1 SGHAT, CDR2 FQNNGV. The CDR3 is made up of 17 amino acids. V shed 0 bases and J 10 bases; nucleotides not matched to a gene: 12. Here the CDR3 DNA reads TGTGCCAGCAGCTTAGATTCCGGGCTAGCGGGAGATTACGAGCAGTTCTTC. It translates to CASSLDSGLAGDYEQFF.

The DNA of the CDR3 is TGTGCCATCAAGGCTAGCGGGGACTACGAGCAGTACTTC. This translates into CAIKASGDYEQYF. The rearrangement uses TRBV10-3 and TRBJ2-7, with 9 bases aligning to TRBD2. The CDR3 length is 13 residues. The V gene end was trimmed by 7 bases and the J gene end by 3 bases; junction bases not matched to a gene: 4. Germline CDR1 is ENHRY and CDR2 is SYGVKD.